What follows are 8 T cell receptor beta chains derived from one specimen sequenced in a study of T-cell reconstitution after alpha-beta-depleted transplantation in children (dated by TCRdb to 2016 to 2018). The library relied on PCR. These reads were obtained on an Illumina HiSeq 2500. To normalize quantification of the TCRbeta repertoire, the TCR libraries were built with molecular barcoding that relied on unique molecular identifiers. Using fastp at Q25 and MiXCR, TCRdb reprocessed the public reads and kept productive beta chains. Each CDR3 protein gets just one entry, which takes the most common genes and DNA from the rows behind it. The sample table shows roughly 500,000 distinct CDR3 sequences, and about a sixth are seen once. The ten largest clones capture over 3% of the sample. Material: PBMCs from the stem cell graft donor, obtained from the stem cell graft. These receptors came from a human donor who donated a stem cell graft to a child with acute lymphoblastic leukemia.

This clonotype turned up a few times. This sequence joins TRBV3-1 and TRBJ2-1, with 11 nucleotides matching TRBD2. The CDR3 spans 16 residues. V gave up 2 bases and J gave up 6 bases; unmatched junction bases: 6. Germline V gives CDR1 LGHDT, CDR2 YNNKEL (reference sequence). CDR3 protein: CASSQFSLAGGNEQFF. CDR3 nucleotides: TGTGCCAGCAGCCAATTTAGTCTAGCGGGAGGCAATGAGCAGTTCTTC.

The chain has TRBV9 and TRBJ2-3; 9 bases match TRBD2. Germline V gene sequence: CDR1 SGDLS, CDR2 YYNGEE. The CDR3 totals 18 residues. The V gene end was trimmed by 0 bases and the J gene end by 6 bases; junction bases not matched to a gene: 14. The CDR3 spells CASSVDIRASGTMDTQYF. For the CDR3, the DNA is TGTGCCAGCAGCGTAGATATCCGGGCTAGCGGGACGATGGATACGCAGTATTTT. The whole variable domain, filled in from reference TRBV9 and TRBJ2-3, reads DSGVTQTPKHLITATGQRVTLRCSPRSGDLSVYWYQQSLDQGLQFLIQYYNGEERAKGNILERFSAQQFPDLHSELNLSSLELGDSALYFCASSVDIRASGTMDTQYFGPGTRLTVL.

This clonotype was detected a few times. In nucleotides, the CDR3 is TGTGCCAGCAGTGCCACACTAGCGGGAACTAAAACCGGAGGCACAGATACGCAGTATTTT. Protein sequence: CASSATLAGTKTGGTDTQYF. This rearrangement joins TRBV12-3 or TRBV12-4 to TRBJ2-3; TRBD2 aligns across 10 bases. This CDR3 is built from 20 residues. The V and J ends lost 5 bases and 1 base, in that order; junction bases with no gene match: 18.

This clonotype came up a few times. The genes are TRBV14 and TRBJ2-3; possible D gene TRBD2, 6 bases. Germline CDR1 reads SGHDN; CDR2 reads FVKESK. The CDR3 has 15 amino acids. V lost 4 bases to trimming and J lost 2 bases, with 13 bases between them. The CDR3 reads CASSPPGLYTDTQYF. The CDR3 coding sequence is TGTGCCAGCAGCCCCCCGGGACTTTACACAGATACGCAGTATTTT.

The rearrangement links TRBV15 to TRBJ2-7, with 7 bases that match TRBD2. CDR3 length: 13 amino acids. J lost 7 bases, V lost 0 bases, and 3 bases had no gene match. The germline V gene has CDR1 LNHNV and CDR2 YYDKDF (reference sequence). The DNA of the CDR3 is TGTGCCACCAGCAGAGACCCGGGAGGAGAGCAGTACTTC. Translating gives CATSRDPGGEQYF.

This clonotype was detected a few times. The chain recombines TRBV20-1 with TRBJ2-1, with 12 bases that match TRBD1. With V trimmed by 6 bases and J by 8 bases, 5 bases remained unmatched. The CDR3 has 13 residues. Germline V CDR1 and CDR2: DFQATT, SNEGSKA (reference sequence). This chain's CDR3 is CSAQGQGADEQFF. The CDR3 DNA reads as TGCAGTGCACAGGGACAGGGGGCAGATGAGCAGTTCTTC.

This clonotype was seen a few times. This sequence joins TRBV20-1 and TRBJ2-7; maybe TRBD2 (5 bases). Trimming left V 1 base short and J 6 bases short, with 16 bases between. This CDR3 is 14 amino acids long. Germline CDR1 reads DFQATT; CDR2 reads SNEGSKA (reference sequence). The CDR3 is CSARAGTTGSEQYF. CDR3 bases: TGCAGTGCTAGAGCGGGAACTACGGGGTCCGAGCAGTACTTC.

This clonotype occurred a few times. This chain uses TRBV20-1 with TRBJ1-2, with D tentatively TRBD1 (6 bases). The CDR3 covers 14 residues. Germline V gives CDR1 DFQATT, CDR2 SNEGSKA (reference sequence). V was cut by 2 bases and J by 4 bases, with 14 bases left in between. The CDR3 region is CSARHKPTGYGYTF. The DNA of the CDR3 is TGCAGTGCTAGACACAAACCGACAGGCTATGGCTACACCTTC.